The 13 T cell receptor beta chains presented below share a single source sample, sequenced in a study of early T cells in non-severe SARS-CoV-2 infection (dated by TCRdb to about 2021). Library generation was performed with 5' RACE. For sequencing, a NextSeq 500 was employed. TCRdb trimmed the raw reads at Q25, called clones with MiXCR and kept productive beta chains. Every distinct CDR3 protein forms one entry, paired with its most common genes and DNA. The sample has about 72,000 distinct CDR3 sequences on record, around 10% of them singletons. The ten largest clones capture under 10% of the sample. The specimen was whole blood, collected at baseline. Receptors originate from an adult who was a healthcare worker with PCR-confirmed SARS-CoV-2 infection or an uninfected control (not recorded which).

This clonotype was picked up a small number of times. The chain joins TRBV28 to TRBJ1-1; unclear D gene. The CDR3 runs to 13 residues. The V gene's germline CDR1 is MDHEN and CDR2 SYDVKM. V was pared by 2 bases and J by 7 bases, with 11 bases between. CDR3 amino acids: CASSLTPGSEAFF. The CDR3 coding sequence is TGTGCCAGCAGTTTAACCCCAGGCAGTGAAGCTTTCTTT. Combining the CDR3 with reference TRBV28 and TRBJ1-1 gives the whole variable domain DVKVTQSSRYLVKRTGEKVFLECVQDMDHENMFWYRQDPGLGLRLIYFSYDVKMKEKGDIPEGYSVSREKKERFSLILESASTNQTSMYLCASSLTPGSEAFFGQGTRLTVV.

In regard to this clonotype: Germline is not matched at one junction end, which may reflect a read error. The chain uses TRBV6-5 and TRBJ1-3; no clear D. CDR1 MNHEY and CDR2 SVGAGI come from the germline V gene. The CDR3 is 15 amino acids. In nucleotides, the CDR3 is TGTGCCAGCAGTTACCGAGAGAACTCTGAAAACACCATATATTTT. It is translated as CASSYRENSENTIYF.

There are a few counts of this clonotype. V is TRBV3-2 and J is TRBJ2-7; TRBD1, as called in the table, went unchecked against the DNA. TRBV3-2 is a known pseudogene. The CDR3 extends over 18 amino acids. The CDR3 region is CASSQEKGQGAKGHEQYF. As DNA, the CDR3 is TGTGCCAGCAGCCAAGAGAAGGGACAGGGGGCCAAAGGCCACGAGCAGTACTTC.

The table lists this clonotype with many counts. V and J are TRBV6-1 and TRBJ1-1; perhaps TRBD1 as D (6 bases). Deletions cut 7 bases from V and 11 bases from J, with 20 bases between. This CDR3 is 13 amino acids long. The germline gives CDR1 MNHNS, CDR2 SASEGT. The CDR3 loop reads CASTSTQGSQAFF. The CDR3 nucleotides are TGTGCCAGCACCTCGACCCAGGGGTCGCAGGCTTTCTTT.

This clonotype has a count of ten or more. J is TRBJ1-2 and V is TRBV24-1, with a possible D match to TRBD1 (5 bases). The CDR3 is 13 residues long. The germline gives CDR1 KGHDR, CDR2 SFDVKD. The V and J ends lost 4 bases and 2 bases respectively, with 7 bases between them. As DNA, the CDR3 is TGTGCCACCAGTGAAGGGACCAACTATGGCTACACCTTC. It yields the protein CATSEGTNYGYTF.

There are a few counts of this clonotype. In nucleotides, the CDR3 is TGTGCCAGCTCACCCGGACAGTTCTATGGCTACACCTTC. Its translation: CASSPGQFYGYTF. The chain combines TRBV18 with TRBJ1-2, with a possible D match to TRBD1 (6 bases). V was clipped by 3 bases and J by 4 bases, with 9 bases between them. The CDR3 contains 13 residues. Germline CDR1 and CDR2: KGHSH and LQKENI. The complete variable domain, with remaining parts taken from reference TRBV18 and TRBJ1-2, reads NAGVMQNPRHLVRRRGQEARLRCSPMKGHSHVYWYRQLPEEGLKFMVYLQKENIIDESGMPKERFSAEFPKEGPSILRIQQVVRGDSAAYFCASSPGQFYGYTFGSGTRLTVV.

This clonotype was seen only a few times. This rearrangement joins TRBV30 to TRBJ2-2, with a weak D call TRBD1 (6 bases). CDR3 length: 14 residues. The V and J ends lost 3 bases and 5 bases respectively, with 13 bases between them. Germline V gives CDR1 GTSNPN, CDR2 SVGIG (reference sequence). In nucleotides, the CDR3 is TGTGCCTGGAGCCAGGGGATGAGGACCGGGGAGCTGTTTTTT. Amino acid sequence: CAWSQGMRTGELFF. Drawing the rest from reference TRBV30 and TRBJ2-2, the complete variable domain is SQTIHQWPATLVQPVGSPLSLECTVEGTSNPNLYWYRQAAGRGLQLLFYSVGIGQISSEVPQNLSASRPQDRQFILSSKKLLLSDSGFYLCAWSQGMRTGELFFGEGSRLTVL.

In its sample, this clonotype was seen a few times. V usage is TRBV20-1 and J usage is TRBJ2-5; 9 bases map to TRBD2. This CDR3 has 14 residues. Germline-derived CDR1 and CDR2 are DFQATT and SNEGSKA (reference sequence). The V segment lost 5 bases and the J segment 5 bases; nucleotides outside the gene matches: 9. The CDR3: CSAPRLAGEETQYF. CDR3 bases: TGCAGTGCTCCCAGATTAGCGGGGGAGGAGACCCAGTACTTC.

This chain connects TRBV6-2 or TRBV6-3 to TRBJ1-5, with D uncertain. Trimming left V 2 bases short and J 3 bases short, with 8 bases between. The CDR3 is 14 residues long. CDR1 and CDR2 (germline): MNHEY, SVGEGT. CDR3: CASSYGTVNQPQHF. As DNA, the CDR3 is TGTGCCAGCAGTTACGGTACGGTCAATCAGCCCCAGCATTTT.

This clonotype showed up many times. The chain employs TRBV29-1 and TRBJ2-7, with TRBD1 identical over 7 bases. This CDR3 comprises 17 residues. The ends lost 4 bases at V and 3 bases at J; junction bases unmatched: 18. Germline V gene lookup returns CDR1 SQVTM and CDR2 ANQGSEA. In DNA form, the CDR3 reads TGCAGCGTTGGGGATACAGGGGCCCCCACCGGATACTACGAGCAGTACTTC. Residues: CSVGDTGAPTGYYEQYF.

In this sample, this clonotype turned up a few times. The chain combines TRBV11-3 with TRBJ2-1; 12 positions agree with TRBD2. The CDR3 consists of 15 residues. Germline lookup yields CDR1 SGHNT and CDR2 YENEEA. The junction had 4 bases not matched to a gene; V was cut back by 1 base and J by 9 bases. The CDR3 spells CASSLASGGASEQFF. DNA for the CDR3: TGTGCCAGCAGCTTAGCTAGCGGGGGGGCGAGTGAGCAGTTCTTC. The full variable domain, with the rest looked up from reference TRBV11-3 and TRBJ2-1, is EAGVVQSPRYKIIEKKQPVAFWCNPISGHNTLYWYLQNLGQGPELLIRYENEEAVDDSQLPKDRFSAERLKGVDSTLKIQPAELGDSAVYLCASSLASGGASEQFFGPGTRLTVL.

This clonotype occurred a few times. The chain joins TRBV27 to TRBJ1-1; D possibly corresponds to TRBD1 (5 bases). CDR1 is MNHEY and CDR2 is SMNVEV in the germline V gene (reference sequence). Trimming took off 11 bases at V and 7 bases at J, with 17 bases between the two ends. The CDR3 sequence is 12 residues long. The CDR3 nucleotides are TGTGCCGCCTCGGGACTGGGCGGTGAAGCTTTCTTT. Protein sequence: CAASGLGGEAFF.

The J gene is TRBJ1-2, the V gene TRBV5-4; 10 bases match TRBD1. With 0 bases clipped from V and 10 bases from J, the junction kept 3 bases outside the gene matches. CDR3 length: 13 residues. Germline V gives CDR1 SGHNT, CDR2 YYREEE (reference sequence). The CDR3 loop is CASSLGQGADYTF. CDR3 coding DNA: TGTGCCAGCAGCTTGGGACAGGGGGCTGACTACACCTTC.